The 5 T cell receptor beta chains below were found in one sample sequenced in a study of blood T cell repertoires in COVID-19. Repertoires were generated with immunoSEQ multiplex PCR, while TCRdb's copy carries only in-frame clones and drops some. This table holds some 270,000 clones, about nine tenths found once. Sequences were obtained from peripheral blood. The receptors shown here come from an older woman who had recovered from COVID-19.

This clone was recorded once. The CDR3 DNA sequence: TGTGCCAGCCGGGACAGGGGGCAGGTGGGGGAGACCCAGTACTTC. The encoded protein is CASRDRGQVGETQYF. The rearrangement joins TRBV6-4 to TRBJ2-5; 12 nucleotides match TRBD1. This CDR3 is built from 15 residues. The germline V gene encodes CDR1 MRHNA and CDR2 SNTAGT. V shed 8 bases and J 5 bases; nucleotides not matched to a gene: 9.

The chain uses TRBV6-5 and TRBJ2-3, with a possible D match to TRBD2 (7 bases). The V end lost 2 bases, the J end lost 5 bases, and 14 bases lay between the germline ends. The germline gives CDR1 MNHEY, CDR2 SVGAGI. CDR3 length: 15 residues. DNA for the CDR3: TGTGCCAGCAGTTACGTCGGGGGGCAGGGAGATACGCAGTATTTT. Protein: CASSYVGGQGDTQYF.

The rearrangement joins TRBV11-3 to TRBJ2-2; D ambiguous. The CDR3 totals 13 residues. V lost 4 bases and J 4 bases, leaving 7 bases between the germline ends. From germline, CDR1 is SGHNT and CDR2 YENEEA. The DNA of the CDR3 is TGTGCCAGCAGCTCCATTTCCACCGGGGAGCTGTTTTTT. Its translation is CASSSISTGELFF.

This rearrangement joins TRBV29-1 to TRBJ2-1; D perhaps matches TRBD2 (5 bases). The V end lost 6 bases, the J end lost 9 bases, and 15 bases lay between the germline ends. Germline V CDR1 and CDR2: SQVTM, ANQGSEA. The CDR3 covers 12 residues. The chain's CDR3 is CSVTPDRGEQFF. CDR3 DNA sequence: TGCAGCGTCACCCCAGACCGGGGTGAGCAGTTCTTC.

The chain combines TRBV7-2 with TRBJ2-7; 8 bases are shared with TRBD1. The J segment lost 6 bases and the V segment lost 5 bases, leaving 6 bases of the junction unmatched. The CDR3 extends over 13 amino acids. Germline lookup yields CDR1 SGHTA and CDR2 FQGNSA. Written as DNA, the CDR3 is TGTGCCAGCAGCCCCGACAGGGGCGGCGAGCAGTACTTC. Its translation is CASSPDRGGEQYF.